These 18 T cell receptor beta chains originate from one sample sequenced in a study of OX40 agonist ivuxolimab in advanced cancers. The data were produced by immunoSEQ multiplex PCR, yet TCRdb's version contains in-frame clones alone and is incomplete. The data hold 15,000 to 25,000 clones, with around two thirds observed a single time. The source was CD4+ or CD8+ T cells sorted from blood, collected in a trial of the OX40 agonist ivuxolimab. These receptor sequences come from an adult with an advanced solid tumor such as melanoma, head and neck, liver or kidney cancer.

Here the CDR3 reads CASSRIAGGHNEQYF. In nucleotides, the CDR3 is TGTGCCAGTAGCCGGATAGCGGGGGGGCACAACGAGCAGTACTTC. The J gene is TRBJ2-7, the V gene TRBV19; TRBD2 aligns across 11 bases. The germline V gene has CDR1 LNHDA and CDR2 SQIVND (reference sequence). Trimming cost V 6 bases and J 5 bases; bases outside gene matches: 9. There are 15 residues in the CDR3.

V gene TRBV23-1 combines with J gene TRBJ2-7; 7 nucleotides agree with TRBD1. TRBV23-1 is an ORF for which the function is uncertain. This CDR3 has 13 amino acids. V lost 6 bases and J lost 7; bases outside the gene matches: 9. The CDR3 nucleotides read TGCGCCAGCAGAGGGGACAGTTCGGGGGAGCAGTACTTC. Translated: CASRGDSSGEQYF.

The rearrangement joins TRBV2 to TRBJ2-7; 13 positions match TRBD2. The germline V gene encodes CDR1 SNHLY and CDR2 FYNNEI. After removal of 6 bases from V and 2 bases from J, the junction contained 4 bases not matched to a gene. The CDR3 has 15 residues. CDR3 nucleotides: TGTGCCAGCAGGGGGACTAGCGGGATGACCTACGAGCAGTACTTC. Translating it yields CASRGTSGMTYEQYF.

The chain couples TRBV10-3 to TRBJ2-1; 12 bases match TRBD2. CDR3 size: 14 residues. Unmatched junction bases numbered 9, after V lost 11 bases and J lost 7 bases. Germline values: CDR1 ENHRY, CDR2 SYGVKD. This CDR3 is CAGGTSGSGNEQFF. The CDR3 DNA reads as TGTGCCGGGGGGACTAGCGGGTCGGGGAATGAGCAGTTCTTC.

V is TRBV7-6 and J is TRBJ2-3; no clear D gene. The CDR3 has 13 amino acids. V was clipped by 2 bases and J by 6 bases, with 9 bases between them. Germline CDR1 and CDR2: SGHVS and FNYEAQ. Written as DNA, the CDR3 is TGTGCCAGCAGCTTACTCCCAAGCGATACGCAGTATTTT. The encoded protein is CASSLLPSDTQYF. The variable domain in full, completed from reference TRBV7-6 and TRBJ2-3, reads GAGVSQSPRYKVTKRGQDVALRCDPISGHVSLYWYRQALGQGPEFLTYFNYEAQQDKSGLPNDRFSAERPEGSISTLTIQRTEQRDSAMYRCASSLLPSDTQYFGPGTRLTVL.

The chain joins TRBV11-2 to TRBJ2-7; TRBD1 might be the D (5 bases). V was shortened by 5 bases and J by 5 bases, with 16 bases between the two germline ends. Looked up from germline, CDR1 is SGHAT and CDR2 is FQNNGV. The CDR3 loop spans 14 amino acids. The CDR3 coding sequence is TGTGCCAGCAGCCCGGACACCCCCTTGGACGAGCAGTACTTC. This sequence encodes CASSPDTPLDEQYF.

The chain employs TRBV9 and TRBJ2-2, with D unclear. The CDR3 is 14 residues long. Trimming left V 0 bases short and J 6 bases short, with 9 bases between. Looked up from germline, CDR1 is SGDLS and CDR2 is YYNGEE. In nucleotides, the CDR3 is TGTGCCAGCAGCGTAGTTAGTAGCTCCGGGGAGCTGTTTTTT. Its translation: CASSVVSSSGELFF.

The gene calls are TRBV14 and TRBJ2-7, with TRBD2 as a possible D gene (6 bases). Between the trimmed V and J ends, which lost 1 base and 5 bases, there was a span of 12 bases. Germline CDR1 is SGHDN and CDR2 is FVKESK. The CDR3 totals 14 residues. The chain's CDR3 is CASSQGGLFHEQYF. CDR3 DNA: TGTGCCAGCAGCCAAGGGGGACTTTTCCACGAGCAGTACTTC. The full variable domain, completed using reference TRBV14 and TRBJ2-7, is EAGVTQFPSHSVIEKGQTVTLRCDPISGHDNLYWYRRVMGKEIKFLLHFVKESKQDESGMPNNRFLAERTGGTYSTLKVQPAELEDSGVYFCASSQGGLFHEQYFGPGTRLTVT.

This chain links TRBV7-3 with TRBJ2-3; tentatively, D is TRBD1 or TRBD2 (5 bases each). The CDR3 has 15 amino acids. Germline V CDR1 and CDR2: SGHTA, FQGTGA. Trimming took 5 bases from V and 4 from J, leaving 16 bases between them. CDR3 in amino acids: CASSPTGWGSDTQYF. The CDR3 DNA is TGTGCCAGCAGCCCAACGGGGTGGGGGTCAGATACGCAGTATTTT.

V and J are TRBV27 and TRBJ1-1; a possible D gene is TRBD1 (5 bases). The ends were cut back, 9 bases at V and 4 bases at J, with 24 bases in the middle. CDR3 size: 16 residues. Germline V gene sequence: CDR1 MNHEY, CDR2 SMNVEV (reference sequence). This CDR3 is CASGRDSNLVSTEAFF. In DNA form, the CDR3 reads TGTGCCAGTGGTAGGGACTCCAACCTCGTGAGCACTGAAGCTTTCTTT.

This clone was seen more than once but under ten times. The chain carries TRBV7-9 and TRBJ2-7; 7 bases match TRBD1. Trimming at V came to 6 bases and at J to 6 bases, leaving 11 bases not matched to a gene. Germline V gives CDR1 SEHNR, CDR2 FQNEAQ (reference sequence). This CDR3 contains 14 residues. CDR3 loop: CASSPTGAVGEQYF. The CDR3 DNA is TGTGCCAGCAGTCCTACAGGGGCGGTAGGCGAGCAGTACTTC.

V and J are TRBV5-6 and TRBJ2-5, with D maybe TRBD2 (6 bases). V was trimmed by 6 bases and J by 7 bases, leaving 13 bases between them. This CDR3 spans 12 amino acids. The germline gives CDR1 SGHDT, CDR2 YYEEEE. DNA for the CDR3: TGTGCCAGCACCGACGGGGAGGTGACCCAGTACTTC. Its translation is CASTDGEVTQYF.

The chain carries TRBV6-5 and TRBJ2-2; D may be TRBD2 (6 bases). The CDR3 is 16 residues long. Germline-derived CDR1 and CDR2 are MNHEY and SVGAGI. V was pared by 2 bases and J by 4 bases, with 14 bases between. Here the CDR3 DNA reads TGTGCCAGCAGTTACCCTGGGACTTCTGCCACCGGGGAGCTGTTTTTT. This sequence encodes CASSYPGTSATGELFF.

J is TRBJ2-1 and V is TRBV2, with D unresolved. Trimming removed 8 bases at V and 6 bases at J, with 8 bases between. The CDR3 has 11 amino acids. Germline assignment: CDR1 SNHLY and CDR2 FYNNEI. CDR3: CASGASNEQFF. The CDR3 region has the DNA TGTGCCAGCGGCGCTTCCAATGAGCAGTTCTTC.

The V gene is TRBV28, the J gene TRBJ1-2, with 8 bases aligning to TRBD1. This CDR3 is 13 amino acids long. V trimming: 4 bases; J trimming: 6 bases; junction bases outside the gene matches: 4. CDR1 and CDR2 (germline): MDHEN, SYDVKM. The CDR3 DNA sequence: TGTGCCAGCAGTTCATGGACAGGGAATGGCTACACCTTC. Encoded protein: CASSSWTGNGYTF.

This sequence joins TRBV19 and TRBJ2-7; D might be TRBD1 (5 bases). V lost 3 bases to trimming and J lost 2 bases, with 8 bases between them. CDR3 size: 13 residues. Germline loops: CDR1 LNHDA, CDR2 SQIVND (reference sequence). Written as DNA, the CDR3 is TGTGCCAGTAGTATTGACAGTACCTACGAGCAGTACTTC. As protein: CASSIDSTYEQYF. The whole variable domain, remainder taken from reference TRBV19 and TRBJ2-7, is DGGITQSPKYLFRKEGQNVTLSCEQNLNHDAMYWYRQDPGQGLRLIYYSQIVNDFQKGDIAEGYSVSREKKESFPLTVTSAQKNPTAFYLCASSIDSTYEQYFGPGTRLTVT.

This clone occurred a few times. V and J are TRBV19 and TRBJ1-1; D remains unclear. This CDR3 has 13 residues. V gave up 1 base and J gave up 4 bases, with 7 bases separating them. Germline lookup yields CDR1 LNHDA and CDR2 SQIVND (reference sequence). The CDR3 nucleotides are TGTGCCAGTAGTATAGGGGTTTTCACTGAAGCTTTCTTT. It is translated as CASSIGVFTEAFF.

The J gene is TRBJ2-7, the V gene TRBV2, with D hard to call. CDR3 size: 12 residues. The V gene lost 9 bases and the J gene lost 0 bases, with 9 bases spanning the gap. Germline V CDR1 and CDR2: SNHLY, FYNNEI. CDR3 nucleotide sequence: TGTGCCAGTGGGAAAGACTCCTACGAGCAGTACTTC. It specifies CASGKDSYEQYF.